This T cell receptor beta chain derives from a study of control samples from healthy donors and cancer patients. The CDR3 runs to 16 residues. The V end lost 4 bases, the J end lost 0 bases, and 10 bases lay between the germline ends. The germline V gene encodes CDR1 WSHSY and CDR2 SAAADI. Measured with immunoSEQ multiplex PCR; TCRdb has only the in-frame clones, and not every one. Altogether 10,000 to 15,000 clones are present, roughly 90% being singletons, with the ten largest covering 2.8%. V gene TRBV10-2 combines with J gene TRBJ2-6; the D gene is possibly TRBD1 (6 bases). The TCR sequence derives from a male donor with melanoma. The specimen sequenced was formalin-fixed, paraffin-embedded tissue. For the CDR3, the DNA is TGCGCCAGCAGTGTTGACAGGAGCTCTGGGGCCAACGTCCTGACTTTC. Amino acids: CASSVDRSSGANVLTF.